Listed here are 31 T cell receptor beta chains from one sample, sequenced in a study of T cell repertoires in cytomegalovirus infection. These TCRs are of unknown antigen specificity. TCRdb re-called the reads through MiXCR, storing one row per CDR3 protein. The repertoire holds hundreds of thousands of distinct CDR3 sequences, with around 29% as singletons. The sample in question was cultured CD8+ T cells from PBMCs, obtained from culture after CMV antigen stimulation. These receptors were obtained from a human donor in good health (CMV status not recorded). Some clones in this sample may be carry-over from other donors' samples.

This CDR3 is CASTPWRQGASTGELFF. In DNA form, the CDR3 reads TGTGCCAGCACCCCTTGGCGGCAGGGGGCGAGCACCGGGGAGCTGTTTTTT. The rearrangement joins TRBV28 to TRBJ2-2; 8 nucleotides line up with TRBD1. The CDR3 runs 17 residues. CDR1 is MDHEN, CDR2 SYDVKM, per germline. Unmatched junction bases numbered 14, after V lost 7 bases and J lost 4 bases.

The chain carries TRBV7-8 and TRBJ1-1; D possibly corresponds to TRBD1 (6 bases). This CDR3 is 16 amino acids long. V dropped 0 bases and J dropped 3 bases, with 14 bases sitting between them. Germline assignment: CDR1 SGHVS and CDR2 FQNEAQ. CDR3 DNA: TGTGCCAGCAGCTTAGCAGGGGTAGGGGGGTACACTGAAGCTTTCTTT. Amino acid sequence: CASSLAGVGGYTEAFF.

The rearrangement joins TRBV7-9 to TRBJ1-4; the D is unclear. The CDR3 is 16 residues long. V was clipped by 4 bases and J by 8 bases, with 20 bases between them. Germline V gives CDR1 SEHNR, CDR2 FQNEAQ (reference sequence). CDR3 sequence reads: CASSSSAGGKREKLFF. The CDR3 bases are TGTGCCAGCAGCTCATCGGCGGGCGGCAAGCGGGAAAAACTGTTTTTT.

This chain connects TRBV4-2 to TRBJ1-6; 9 nucleotides align to TRBD1. The CDR3 has 17 amino acids. CDR1 LGHNA and CDR2 YNFKEQ come from the germline V gene. Unmatched junction bases numbered 10, after V lost 0 bases and J lost 10 bases. As DNA, the CDR3 is TGTGCCAGCAGCCAAGACCTTACCGGGACAGGGAGGTCACCCCTCCACTTT. As protein: CASSQDLTGTGRSPLHF.

This chain joins TRBV6-5 and TRBJ1-1, with no clear D. From germline, CDR1 is MNHEY and CDR2 SVGAGI. This CDR3 has 15 amino acids. The ends were cut back, 2 bases at V and 0 bases at J, with 10 bases in the middle. The CDR3 sequence: CASSYVAELNTEAFF. The DNA for the CDR3 is TGTGCCAGCAGTTACGTGGCGGAGTTGAACACTGAAGCTTTCTTT.

In this sample, this clonotype turned up a few times. The chain links TRBV24-1 to TRBJ2-3; TRBD2 might be the D (5 bases). The CDR3 sequence is 16 residues long. V dropped 3 bases and J dropped 2 bases, with 14 bases sitting between them. In germline, CDR1 is KGHDR, CDR2 SFDVKD. The CDR3 coding sequence is TGTGCCACCAGTGATCCTCAGGAGGTCTCCACAGATACGCAGTATTTT. This translates into CATSDPQEVSTDTQYF.

In DNA form, the CDR3 reads TGTGCCAGCAGCCAAGATACAGCAAATAATTCACCCCTCCACTTT. This codes for CASSQDTANNSPLHF. V and J are TRBV14 and TRBJ1-6; no reliable D call. Germline values: CDR1 SGHDN, CDR2 FVKESK. The CDR3 has 15 residues. Trimming removed 0 bases from V and 5 bases from J, with 8 bases in between.

This clonotype was observed many times. V gene TRBV28 combines with J gene TRBJ2-5; TRBD1 might be the D (6 bases). Germline assignment: CDR1 MDHEN and CDR2 SYDVKM. Trimming took 4 bases from V and 3 from J, leaving 15 bases between them. This CDR3 has 15 amino acids. The CDR3, as DNA: TGTGCCAGCAGTTCCGGGACAACGTATAAAGAGACCCAGTACTTC. The encoded protein is CASSSGTTYKETQYF.

This clonotype was counted ten times or more. This chain links TRBV6-1 with TRBJ2-3; the D gene is possibly TRBD1 (6 bases). The V and J ends lost 3 bases and 2 bases respectively, with 12 bases between them. Germline V gene sequence: CDR1 MNHNS, CDR2 SASEGT. This CDR3 has 15 amino acids. Here the CDR3 reads CASSEGAASTDTQYF. CDR3 bases: TGTGCCAGCAGTGAGGGGGCCGCTTCCACAGATACGCAGTATTTT.

The gene calls are TRBV7-9 and TRBJ1-4, with D tentatively TRBD1 (6 bases). In germline, CDR1 is SEHNR, CDR2 FQNEAQ (reference sequence). V shed 4 bases and J shed 0 bases, with 21 bases lying between them. The CDR3 totals 19 residues. The CDR3 region is CASSSTGRTTVATNEKLFF. The CDR3 DNA follows: TGTGCCAGCAGCTCCACAGGGCGAACTACCGTAGCAACTAATGAAAAACTGTTTTTT.

The chain combines TRBV25-1 with TRBJ1-3; TRBD1 matches 7 bases. V dropped 8 bases and J dropped 4; count of bases not matched to a gene: 20. Germline V CDR1 and CDR2: MGHDK, SYGVNS. The CDR3 runs to 18 residues. The CDR3 nucleotides read TGTGCCAGCCGAGGCCCCGGGACAGCTCCTCTTGGGGGAAACACCATATATTTT. It encodes CASRGPGTAPLGGNTIYF.

This clonotype showed up just a few times. The chain is built from TRBV9 and TRBJ2-1; D is possibly TRBD2 (6 bases). This CDR3 has 15 residues. Per germline, CDR1 SGDLS and CDR2 YYNGEE. V lost 2 bases to trimming and J lost 5 bases, with 14 bases between them. The CDR3 DNA reads as TGTGCCAGCAGCGTCTGGACTACCCCCGACAATGAGCAGTTCTTC. This codes for CASSVWTTPDNEQFF. Together with reference TRBV9 and TRBJ2-1, the CDR3 gives the full variable domain: DSGVTQTPKHLITATGQRVTLRCSPRSGDLSVYWYQQSLDQGLQFLIQYYNGEERAKGNILERFSAQQFPDLHSELNLSSLELGDSALYFCASSVWTTPDNEQFFGPGTRLTVL.

Note on this clonotype: It is likely a read error: a sequence one base away is far more abundant. This chain joins TRBV7-2 and TRBJ2-7; the D is unclear. The CDR3 has 13 amino acids. CDR1 is SGHTA, CDR2 FQGNSA, per germline. The CDR3 DNA follows: TGTGCCAGCAGCTTAGGCCGAACCTACGAGCAGTGCGTC. As protein: CASSLGRTYEQCV.

The CDR3 sequence: CASTINAARTANYGYTF. In DNA, the CDR3 is TGTGCCAGCACCATTAACGCAGCCCGTACCGCTAACTATGGCTACACCTTC. This chain connects TRBV7-9 to TRBJ1-2, with D uncertain. CDR1 and CDR2 (germline): SEHNR, FQNEAQ (reference sequence). V lost 7 bases to trimming and J lost 0 bases, with 21 bases between them. This CDR3 contains 17 residues.

As concerns this clonotype: A much larger clone lies one base from this, so it may be a read error. The genes are TRBV7-8 and TRBJ2-3; TRBD2 matches 11 bases. This CDR3 has 18 residues. Germline V gene sequence: CDR1 SGHVS, CDR2 FQNEAQ. V trimming: 5 bases; J trimming: 0 bases; junction bases outside the gene matches: 10. The CDR3 reads CASSLRVAGGTSTDTQYF. The CDR3 DNA follows: TGTGCCAGCAGCCTCAGAGTAGCGGGGGGGACTAGCACAGATACGCAGTATTTT.

As to this clonotype: At one boundary the junction diverges from the germline segment, which might be a read error. The CDR3 here is CASTLGWSGYSQETQYF. CDR3 DNA: TGTGCCAGCACCTTAGGGTGGTCAGGGTATAGTCAAGAGACCCAGTACTTC. The V call is TRBV7-9, the J call TRBJ2-5; a weak D match, TRBD1 (5 bases). From germline, CDR1 is SEHNR and CDR2 FQNEAQ (reference sequence). CDR3 length equals 17 residues. The full variable domain, completed using reference TRBV7-9 and TRBJ2-5, is DTGVSQNPRHKITKRGQNVTFRCDPISEHNRLYWYRQTLGQGPEFLTYFQNEAQLEKSRLLSDRFSAERPKGSFSTLEIQRTEQGDSAMYLCASTLGWSGYSQETQYFGPGTRLLVL.

In this sample, this clonotype turned up a few times. This chain uses TRBV2 with TRBJ2-5, with 11 bases lining up with TRBD2. The germline V gene has CDR1 SNHLY and CDR2 FYNNEI. The V and J ends lost 1 base and 5 bases, in that order; junction bases with no gene match: 9. The CDR3 extends over 17 amino acids. The CDR3 spells CASSEGGSGGVLETQYF. The CDR3 coding sequence is TGTGCCAGCAGTGAAGGCGGTAGCGGGGGGGTTTTGGAGACCCAGTACTTC.

On this clonotype: One junction end disagrees with the germline gene, perhaps due to a read error. V and J are TRBV6-8 and TRBJ2-1; D is perhaps TRBD1 (7 bases). This CDR3 has 11 amino acids. CDR1 and CDR2 (germline): MNHGY, SAAAGT. The CDR3 region has the DNA TGTGCCAGCGCCGCAGGGGGGACAACTCACTTC. Translated, it gives CASAAGGTTHF.

In this sample, this clonotype turned up many times. The chain has TRBV6-5 and TRBJ1-1; 9 bases are shared with TRBD1. The CDR3 totals 14 residues. Trimming cost V 0 bases and J 5 bases; bases outside gene matches: 1. Germline-derived CDR1 and CDR2 are MNHEY and SVGAGI. CDR3 nucleotide sequence: TGTGCCAGCAGTTACTCCGGGACAGGGACTGAAGCTTTCTTT. Translating it yields CASSYSGTGTEAFF.

The J gene is TRBJ1-2, the V gene TRBV6-4, with unresolved D. The germline gives CDR1 MRHNA, CDR2 SNTAGT. The CDR3 has 13 residues. V gave up 2 bases and J gave up 4 bases, with 8 bases separating them. The CDR3 loop reads CASSDPRVYGYTF. The CDR3 DNA reads as TGTGCCAGCAGTGACCCGAGGGTCTATGGCTACACCTTC.

This clonotype was counted between two and nine times. This sequence joins TRBV19 and TRBJ2-2; no firm D call. V was cut by 7 bases and J by 6 bases, with 15 bases left in between. Germline V gives CDR1 LNHDA, CDR2 SQIVND (reference sequence). CDR3 length: 14 amino acids. The CDR3 region has the DNA TGTGCCAGTACCACTATGGGAATGTCCGGGGAGCTGTTTTTT. This sequence encodes CASTTMGMSGELFF.

J is TRBJ1-1 and V is TRBV29-1, with D possibly TRBD1 on 6 matching bases. From germline, CDR1 is SQVTM and CDR2 ANQGSEA. The V end lost 6 bases, the J end lost 7 bases, and 12 bases lay between the germline ends. The CDR3 contains 11 residues. CDR3: CSVGARGEAFF. The CDR3 bases are TGCAGCGTGGGGGCCCGGGGTGAAGCTTTCTTT.

The V and J genes are TRBV7-9 and TRBJ2-7; D uncertain. This CDR3 comprises 12 residues. The V gene lost 5 bases and the J gene lost 1 base, with 6 bases spanning the gap. Per germline, CDR1 SEHNR and CDR2 FQNEAQ (reference sequence). CDR3 sequence: CASSAHSYEQYF. The CDR3 coding sequence is TGTGCCAGCAGCGCCCATTCCTACGAGCAGTACTTC.

The rearrangement joins TRBV28 to TRBJ1-2, with D unclear. In germline, CDR1 is MDHEN, CDR2 SYDVKM. V dropped 2 bases and J dropped 4 bases, with 14 bases sitting between them. The CDR3 has 15 amino acids. The CDR3 sequence: CASSLGPGSRYGYTF. The CDR3 nucleotides are TGTGCCAGCAGTTTAGGACCCGGGTCGCGCTATGGCTACACCTTC.

The J gene is TRBJ2-7, the V gene TRBV27, with a weak D call TRBD1 (8 bases). Trimming pared 4 bases from V and 3 bases from J, leaving 13 bases between. Germline lookup yields CDR1 MNHEY and CDR2 SMNVEV (reference sequence). This CDR3 is 14 amino acids long. CDR3 in DNA: TGTGCCAGCAGTTATACAGGGGGGGGCTACGAGCAGTACGTC. As protein: CASSYTGGGYEQYV.

The chain is built from TRBV12-3 or TRBV12-4 and TRBJ2-3, with 7 nucleotides matching TRBD2. With 8 bases clipped from V and 7 bases from J, the junction kept 15 bases outside the gene matches. This CDR3 is built from 15 residues. This CDR3 reads CASRVTGGPPNTQYF. In DNA, the CDR3 is TGTGCCAGCCGCGTGACGGGGGGACCTCCAAATACGCAGTATTTT.

The chain recombines TRBV2 with TRBJ2-3; 11 bases line up with TRBD2. Germline lookup yields CDR1 SNHLY and CDR2 FYNNEI. There are 15 residues in the CDR3. The ends lost 4 bases at V and 5 bases at J; junction bases unmatched: 5. CDR3 sequence reads: CASSVVAGGLDTQYF. As DNA, the CDR3 is TGTGCCAGCAGTGTTGTAGCGGGGGGGCTAGATACGCAGTATTTT.

This clonotype has a handful of counts. This rearrangement joins TRBV5-1 to TRBJ1-4; 8 bases are a match to TRBD1. CDR1 and CDR2 (germline): SGHRS, YFSETQ. This CDR3 comprises 15 residues. The J segment lost 2 bases and the V segment lost 4 bases, leaving 4 bases of the junction unmatched. The CDR3 region has the DNA TGCGCCAGCAGCCTGGACAGGGTGACTAATGAAAAACTGTTTTTT. It codes for CASSLDRVTNEKLFF. Combining the CDR3 with reference TRBV5-1 and TRBJ1-4 gives the whole variable domain KAGVTQTPRYLIKTRGQQVTLSCSPISGHRSVSWYQQTPGQGLQFLFEYFSETQRNKGNFPGRFSGRQFSNSRSEMNVSTLELGDSALYLCASSLDRVTNEKLFFGSGTQLSVL.

Of note for this clonotype: This may stem from a read error, because a much larger clone lies one nucleotide away. The rearrangement joins TRBV7-2 to TRBJ1-2; D is unresolved. The CDR3 runs to 12 residues. Per germline, CDR1 SGHTA and CDR2 FQGNSA. Here the CDR3 DNA reads TGTGCCAGCAGCCCTCTTAACTATGGCCACACCTTC. Its translation is CASSPLNYGHTF.

This chain joins TRBV5-1 and TRBJ2-7; TRBD1 matches 8 bases. The J segment lost 2 bases and the V segment lost 1 base, leaving 11 bases of the junction unmatched. The CDR3 has 17 residues. Germline lookup yields CDR1 SGHRS and CDR2 YFSETQ. CDR3 bases: TGCGCCAGCAGCTTGTCCGGAAGACAGGGGAGTGCCTACGAGCAGTACTTC. This codes for CASSLSGRQGSAYEQYF.

This clonotype was observed a few times. The chain recombines TRBV4-1 with TRBJ2-1; TRBD2 agrees at 8 bases. There are 17 residues in the CDR3. V lost 3 bases to trimming and J lost 7 bases; unmatched junction nucleotides: 14. Germline assignment: CDR1 MGHRA and CDR2 YSYEKL. CDR3: CASSQLILAGGRNEQFF. For the CDR3, the DNA is TGCGCCAGCAGCCAGCTAATCTTGGCGGGAGGAAGGAATGAGCAGTTCTTC.